The 26 T cell receptor beta chains listed next were all sequenced from one sample in a study of Graves' ophthalmopathy and Graves' hyperthyroidism. Amplification of the TCR beta CDR3 regions used RNA transcripts (as template). RT-PCR in the first round used HTBI primers; a second-round multiplex PCR followed. One entry per CDR3 protein, called by TCRdb with MiXCR from the multiplex PCR reads. The sample carries more than 300,000 distinct CDR3 sequences, 15% to 19% recorded once. Sequenced input: peripheral blood. The receptors here all came from a woman aged 18-29 years with stable Graves' hyperthyroidism.

This clonotype was detected only a few times. J is TRBJ1-6 and V is TRBV28; no clear D gene. V dropped 6 bases and J dropped 0 bases, with 6 bases sitting between them. The CDR3 runs 14 residues. Germline CDR1 reads MDHEN; CDR2 reads SYDVKM. CDR3 loop: CASSISSYNSPLHF. In DNA, the CDR3 is TGTGCCAGCAGCATCAGCTCCTATAATTCACCCCTCCACTTT.

This clonotype was picked up many times. The chain is built from TRBV3-1 and TRBJ1-2; 7 bases align to TRBD1. Unmatched junction bases numbered 5, after V lost 0 bases and J lost 7 bases. Germline V gives CDR1 LGHDT, CDR2 YNNKEL (reference sequence). This CDR3 is built from 14 residues. The CDR3 DNA is TGTGCCAGCAGCCAAGATACAGGGGTGCGTGGCTACACCTTC. This gives the protein CASSQDTGVRGYTF. Supplemented by reference TRBV3-1 and TRBJ1-2, the full variable domain reads DTAVSQTPKYLVTQMGNDKSIKCEQNLGHDTMYWYKQDSKKFLKIMFSYNNKELIINETVPNRFSPKSPDKAHLNLHINSLELGDSAVYFCASSQDTGVRGYTFGSGTRLTVV.

Many counts were recorded for this clonotype. The V call is TRBV12-3 or TRBV12-4, the J call TRBJ1-5; possibly TRBD1 for D (6 bases). V lost 4 bases, J lost 6 bases, and 13 bases lay in between. The CDR3 runs to 14 residues. The CDR3 here is CASSYRVSGQPQHF. The CDR3 region has the DNA TGTGCCAGCAGTTACAGGGTGTCGGGTCAGCCCCAGCATTTT.

At least ten counts were recorded for this clonotype. This chain uses TRBV6-5 with TRBJ2-4, with 7 bases aligning to TRBD2. J lost 4 bases, V lost 4 bases, and 7 bases had no gene match. This CDR3 is 15 amino acids long. Germline V gene sequence: CDR1 MNHEY, CDR2 SVGAGI. The CDR3 region has the DNA TGTGCCAGCAGTTCCCCGGGAGGCTCAAAAAACATTCAGTACTTC. Protein product: CASSSPGGSKNIQYF.

This clonotype was found many times. The chain recombines TRBV7-3 with TRBJ1-2, with TRBD1 identical over 7 bases. CDR3 length: 14 amino acids. The V gene's germline CDR1 is SGHTA and CDR2 FQGTGA. Trimming cost V 5 bases and J 5 bases; bases outside gene matches: 8. Written as DNA, the CDR3 is TGTGCCAGCAGCAGAGGGACAGCTGGGTATGGCTACACCTTC. Translation: CASSRGTAGYGYTF. Using reference TRBV7-3 and TRBJ1-2 for the parts outside the CDR3, the full variable domain is GAGVSQTPSNKVTEKGKYVELRCDPISGHTALYWYRQSLGQGPEFLIYFQGTGAADDSGLPNDRFFAVRPEGSVSTLKIQRTERGDSAVYLCASSRGTAGYGYTFGSGTRLTVV.

This clonotype was seen repeatedly, ten times or more. The gene calls are TRBV5-1 and TRBJ1-5, with a tentative D call TRBD1 (6 bases). CDR1 is SGHRS, CDR2 YFSETQ, per germline. The V end lost 0 bases, the J end lost 6 bases, and 13 bases lay between the germline ends. The CDR3 sequence is 15 residues long. CDR3 nucleotide sequence: TGCGCCAGCAGCTTGGAAGGGGGAGGGGGTCAGCCCCAGCATTTT. Protein: CASSLEGGGGQPQHF.

Ten or more counts support this clonotype. This chain joins TRBV2 and TRBJ1-2; 10 nucleotides match TRBD1. Germline trimming cut 8 bases from V and 1 base from J; bases unmatched to any gene: 7. CDR1 is SNHLY, CDR2 FYNNEI, per germline. The CDR3 extends over 15 amino acids. In DNA, the CDR3 is TGTGCCAGCCATCGGGACAGGGGTATTAACTATGGCTACACCTTC. This sequence encodes CASHRDRGINYGYTF.

There are many counts of this clonotype. The V gene is TRBV6-5, the J gene TRBJ2-5, with a possible D match to TRBD1 (6 bases). V was trimmed by 2 bases and J by 3 bases, leaving 7 bases between them. CDR3 length: 13 amino acids. Per the germline V gene, CDR1 is MNHEY and CDR2 is SVGAGI. CDR3 loop: CASSYAGEETQYF. The CDR3 DNA follows: TGTGCCAGCAGTTACGCAGGGGAAGAGACCCAGTACTTC.

This clonotype has a count of ten or more. The chain carries TRBV20-1 and TRBJ2-5, with 8 bases lining up with TRBD2. The CDR3 totals 13 residues. V shed 6 bases and J 5 bases; nucleotides not matched to a gene: 8. Germline CDR1 DFQATT, CDR2 SNEGSKA (reference sequence). The CDR3 region is CSAKDGGEETQYF. As DNA, the CDR3 is TGCAGTGCGAAAGACGGGGGGGAGGAGACCCAGTACTTC.

This chain links TRBV4-2 with TRBJ2-5; no clear D. The CDR3 is 12 residues long. The V end lost 5 bases, the J end lost 5 bases, and 9 bases lay between the germline ends. Germline lookup yields CDR1 LGHNA and CDR2 YNFKEQ. The CDR3 here is CASSANFETQYF. The CDR3 DNA follows: TGTGCCAGCAGCGCGAACTTCGAGACCCAGTACTTC.

This clonotype was observed a few times. V is TRBV20-1 and J is TRBJ1-2; TRBD1 matches 10 bases. Per germline, CDR1 DFQATT and CDR2 SNEGSKA (reference sequence). The CDR3 is made up of 13 amino acids. J was trimmed by 5 bases and V by 6 bases; bases with no gene match: 6. CDR3 sequence: CSADRTGGYGYTF. The CDR3, as DNA: TGCAGTGCAGATCGGACAGGGGGGTATGGCTACACCTTC.

The CDR3 sequence: CASRHPTPGQDSAFF. CDR3 DNA: TGTGCCAGCAGACACCCGACTCCGGGACAGGATTCGGCTTTCTTT. V and J are TRBV2 and TRBJ1-1, with 8 bases that match TRBD1. The V gene's germline CDR1 is SNHLY and CDR2 FYNNEI. V was pared by 6 bases and J by 11 bases, with 17 bases of the junction left unmatched. This CDR3 has 15 residues.

This clonotype was recorded at least ten times. The chain is built from TRBV5-1 and TRBJ2-5, with 7 bases that match TRBD1. The V gene end was trimmed by 4 bases and the J gene end by 3 bases; junction bases not matched to a gene: 6. This CDR3 comprises 14 residues. Germline assignment: CDR1 SGHRS and CDR2 YFSETQ. CDR3 coding DNA: TGCGCCAGCAGCGACAGGGTTAGGAAAGAGACCCAGTACTTC. It is translated as CASSDRVRKETQYF.

This clonotype was seen many times. The chain couples TRBV15 to TRBJ1-1; D not certain. The V and J ends lost 4 bases and 3 bases respectively, with 24 bases between them. Germline-derived CDR1 and CDR2 are LNHNV and YYDKDF (reference sequence). The CDR3 is 18 residues long. CDR3 region: CATSTNTPYSLFYTEAFF. In DNA, the CDR3 is TGTGCCACCAGCACCAACACGCCGTACAGCCTTTTTTACACTGAAGCTTTCTTT.

This clonotype occurred many times. Germline and junction disagree at one end, which may indicate a read error. This rearrangement joins TRBV27 to TRBJ2-7; D unclear. Germline V gene sequence: CDR1 MNHEY, CDR2 SMNVEV (reference sequence). CDR3 length: 14 residues. Written as DNA, the CDR3 is TGTGCCAGCAGTTCAGCAGGAAACTCCCACGAGCAGTACTTC. Its translation is CASSSAGNSHEQYF.

This clonotype showed up many times. The genes are TRBV19 and TRBJ1-1; no definite D call. CDR1 and CDR2 from the germline V gene are LNHDA and SQIVND (reference sequence). The CDR3 covers 14 residues. Trimming removed 5 bases at V and 0 bases at J, with 10 bases between. CDR3 coding DNA: TGTGCCAGTAGTCCGTCGGACCTGAACACTGAAGCTTTCTTT. It encodes CASSPSDLNTEAFF.

This clonotype was counted ten times or more. The gene calls are TRBV11-2 and TRBJ1-6; D not resolved. The V end was cut by 2 bases, the J end by 0 bases, with 8 bases between. The germline gives CDR1 SGHAT, CDR2 FQNNGV. The CDR3 spans 16 residues. This CDR3 is CASSLSGSSYNSPLHF. The CDR3 DNA is TGTGCCAGCAGCTTAAGCGGGAGCTCCTATAATTCACCCCTCCACTTT.

This clonotype was picked up many times. J is TRBJ2-7 and V is TRBV4-1; either TRBD1 or TRBD2 may supply D (6 bases each). Germline assignment: CDR1 MGHRA and CDR2 YSYEKL. The CDR3 extends over 16 amino acids. The V end lost 4 bases, the J end lost 2 bases, and 18 bases lay between the germline ends. DNA for the CDR3: TGCGCCAGCAGCCCTCGGCCGGGGGCTTCCCCCTACGAGCAGTACTTC. This gives the protein CASSPRPGASPYEQYF.

V gene TRBV27 combines with J gene TRBJ1-1; D call uncertain. There are 15 residues in the CDR3. Looked up from germline, CDR1 is MNHEY and CDR2 is SMNVEV (reference sequence). V gave up 6 bases and J gave up 3 bases, with 17 bases separating them. The CDR3 nucleotides read TGTGCCAGCAGGGCCGGATTGGGTTGGGACACTGAAGCTTTCTTT. Translated, it gives CASRAGLGWDTEAFF.

This clonotype was detected many times. A read error is possible here, since a much larger clone lies one base away. The final CDR3 position lacks the conserved phenylalanine or tryptophan, pointing to a likely read error. V and J are TRBV12-3 or TRBV12-4 and TRBJ1-2; tentatively, D is TRBD1 (5 bases). This CDR3 region has 17 residues. V was trimmed by 3 bases and J by 1 base, leaving 18 bases between them. CDR3 DNA sequence: TGTGCCAGCAGTTTTTCGGACACAGCGGAATTTAACTATGGCTACACCCTC. Protein product: CASSFSDTAEFNYGYTL.

This clonotype was seen at least ten times. The chain recombines TRBV7-8 with TRBJ1-5; possibly TRBD1 for D (6 bases). Germline CDR1 is SGHVS and CDR2 is FQNEAQ. V was clipped by 1 base and J by 3 bases, with 16 bases between them. The CDR3 contains 17 residues. CDR3 sequence reads: CASSLEGVGPTNQPQHF. The CDR3 region has the DNA TGTGCCAGCAGCTTAGAGGGGGTGGGACCGACCAATCAGCCCCAGCATTTT.

This clonotype has ten or more counts. The chain employs TRBV4-1 and TRBJ1-1; 10 bases map to TRBD1. In germline, CDR1 is MGHRA, CDR2 YSYEKL. The trim removed 1 base at V and 3 bases at J, leaving 2 bases unmatched. The CDR3 extends over 15 amino acids. In DNA, the CDR3 is TGCGCCAGCAGCCAAGTCGGGACAGGGGACACTGAAGCTTTCTTT. Its protein product is CASSQVGTGDTEAFF.

This clonotype was observed many times. The chain joins TRBV12-3 or TRBV12-4 to TRBJ1-2, with D perhaps matching TRBD1 (5 bases). Trimming took 3 bases from V and 8 from J, leaving 13 bases between them. This CDR3 comprises 13 residues. Written as DNA, the CDR3 is TGTGCCAGCAGTTTTCTCGCAGGGAACGGCTACACCTTC. Encoded protein: CASSFLAGNGYTF.

This clonotype was picked up many times. This chain links TRBV5-1 with TRBJ1-1; D not certain. Germline V gene lookup returns CDR1 SGHRS and CDR2 YFSETQ. This CDR3 contains 14 residues. Trimming removed 0 bases at V and 11 bases at J, with 17 bases between. For the CDR3, the DNA is TGCGCCAGCAGCTTGGTAACTGGGTTGGATTTTGCTTTCTTT. Protein: CASSLVTGLDFAFF.

The sample holds a few counts of this clonotype. This rearrangement joins TRBV3-1 to TRBJ1-1, with TRBD1 matching 7 bases. With 0 bases clipped from V and 0 bases from J, the junction kept 13 bases outside the gene matches. CDR3 length: 19 amino acids. Germline V lookup: CDR1 LGHDT, CDR2 YNNKEL (reference sequence). In DNA, the CDR3 is TGTGCCAGCAGCCAAGATCGTCTAAGGGGACAGTTCATGAACACTGAAGCTTTCTTT. This encodes CASSQDRLRGQFMNTEAFF.

The chain carries TRBV6-4 and TRBJ2-7; TRBD1 is a possible D gene (7 bases). CDR1 is MRHNA, CDR2 SNTAGT, per germline. The germline V and J ends were trimmed by 3 bases and 6 bases, with 30 bases remaining between them. This CDR3 comprises 19 residues. CDR3: CASSELADRSYGGAREQYF. For the CDR3, the DNA is TGTGCCAGCAGTGAACTCGCGGACAGGTCCTACGGGGGAGCTCGCGAGCAGTACTTC.